The clone carrying this T cell receptor (beta chain) showed up many times. Trimming removed 4 bases at V and 5 bases at J, with 17 bases between. Germline CDR1 and CDR2: SGHVS and FQNEAQ. This CDR3 comprises 15 residues. The sample originates from a study of T cells after yellow fever vaccination. TCRdb redid the calling of the 5' RACE reads with MiXCR, one entry per CDR3 protein. The profile covers about 260,000 distinct CDR3 sequences, with about 3.9% appearing a single time and approximately 18% taken by the ten largest. The chain recombines TRBV7-8 with TRBJ2-5, with D tentatively TRBD1 or TRBD2 (5 bases each). This receptor was taken from a man between 18 and 35 years old who received the YFV17D yellow fever vaccine. The input for sequencing was PBMCs, taken 15 days after the yellow fever booster vaccination. The CDR3 DNA follows: TGTGCCAGCAGCTCACAGGACGGGGTGGGTGAGACCCAGTACTTC. Translating gives CASSSQDGVGETQYF.